This TCR beta chain was documented in a study of blood T cell repertoires in COVID-19. This clone was counted at least ten times. Repertoires were generated with immunoSEQ multiplex PCR, while TCRdb's copy carries only in-frame clones and drops some. The table has about 360,000 clones, approximately 89% seen once. This CDR3 has 13 amino acids. V was pared by 6 bases and J by 5 bases, with 13 bases between. Germline CDR1 reads MDHEN; CDR2 reads SYDVKM. Sequencing used PBMCs or T cells enriched from blood (not recorded which). The TCR originated in a man aged 35 to 55 in a cohort exposed to, infected with or recovered from COVID-19 (not recorded which). The chain employs TRBV28 and TRBJ1-1; D call uncertain. The DNA of the CDR3 is TGTGCCAGCAGCTCCCCAGTGTGGACTGAAGCTTTCTTT. Its protein product is CASSSPVWTEAFF.